What follows are 11 T cell receptor beta chains derived from one specimen sequenced in a study of CD8+CD57+ T cells in acquired aplastic anemia. In patients chosen for sequencing, flow cytometry had shown CD8+CD57+ cell expansion. The use of genomic DNA as template underpinned the TCR beta VDJ and CDR3 profiling. One entry per CDR3 protein, called by TCRdb with MiXCR from the reads. The sample shows about 260,000 distinct CDR3 sequences, approximately 79% of them seen only once. Sample: sorted CD4+, CD8+, or CD8+CD57+ T cells (not recorded which) from PBMCs. Receptors were obtained from a human donor with aplastic anemia.

This clonotype came up once. V and J are TRBV7-3 and TRBJ2-1; TRBD2 matches 10 bases. CDR3 length: 16 amino acids. The ends lost 5 bases at V and 12 bases at J; junction bases unmatched: 16. Germline CDR1 reads SGHTA; CDR2 reads FQGTGA. The CDR3 DNA sequence: TGTGCCAGCAGCCTTCCTATGACAAGCGGGAGGGATGCGCAGTTCTTC. Protein product: CASSLPMTSGRDAQFF.

The genes are TRBV24-1 and TRBJ2-1; 9 nucleotides agree with TRBD2. Germline V gene sequence: CDR1 KGHDR, CDR2 SFDVKD. The J segment lost 8 bases and the V segment lost 7 bases, leaving 14 bases of the junction unmatched. CDR3 length equals 16 residues. The CDR3 spells CATSFQRSGGRDEQFF. The CDR3 DNA is TGTGCCACCAGCTTTCAAAGAAGCGGGGGGCGAGATGAGCAGTTCTTC.

This sequence joins TRBV5-6 and TRBJ1-5, with D perhaps TRBD1 (6 bases). Germline-derived CDR1 and CDR2 are SGHDT and YYEEEE. Between the trimmed V and J ends, which lost 0 bases and 2 bases, there was a span of 15 bases. This CDR3 has 17 amino acids. CDR3 residues: CASSLARVRQGNQPQHF. CDR3 coding DNA: TGTGCCAGCAGCTTGGCGAGGGTACGACAGGGCAATCAGCCCCAGCATTTT.

Worth noting for this clonotype: One end of the junction does not line up with germline, which may come from a read error. The chain is built from TRBV7-9 and TRBJ2-5, with 12 bases identical to TRBD2. Germline V gene sequence: CDR1 SEHNR, CDR2 FQNEAQ (reference sequence). This CDR3 spans 14 amino acids. This CDR3 reads CASSESSGGDINDF. The CDR3 bases are TGTGCCAGCAGCGAATCTAGCGGGGGGGATATCAATGACTTC.

The CDR3 DNA is TGCGCCAGCAGCCTCAGGGAGGAGAACACTGAAGCTTTCTTT. Amino acids: CASSLREENTEAFF. The V gene is TRBV4-1, the J gene TRBJ1-1, with a tentative D call TRBD1 (5 bases). Germline CDR1 and CDR2: MGHRA and YSYEKL. With 4 bases removed from V and 1 base from J, the gap between germline ends came to 10 bases. The CDR3 contains 14 residues.

The V gene is TRBV12-3 or TRBV12-4, the J gene TRBJ2-7, with D perhaps matching TRBD1 or TRBD2 (5 bases each). V was trimmed by 4 bases and J by 2 bases, leaving 12 bases between them. This CDR3 region has 14 residues. CDR3 protein: CASSCRGLAYEQYF. Here the CDR3 DNA reads TGTGCCAGCAGTTGCCGGGGCCTAGCCTACGAGCAGTACTTC.

This chain joins TRBV7-3 and TRBJ2-6; 11 nucleotides match TRBD1. The length of the CDR3 is 16 residues. The J segment lost 16 bases and the V segment lost 11 bases, leaving 22 bases of the junction unmatched. Germline CDR1 reads SGHTA; CDR2 reads FQGTGA. Here the CDR3 reads CAGQGAGEYQYIVLTF. The CDR3 coding sequence is TGTGCCGGACAGGGGGCGGGGGAGTACCAGTACATCGTGCTGACTTTC.

Comment on this clonotype: The junction and the germline gene differ at one end; a read error may be behind it. The rearrangement links TRBV9 to TRBJ2-3; D not resolved. Looked up from germline, CDR1 is SGDLS and CDR2 is YYNGEE. This CDR3 spans 14 amino acids. CDR3 DNA: TGTGCCAGCGGAGTAGCTGGGAACATTGAGTACTTGGATTTT. Translated: CASGVAGNIEYLDF.

As regards this clonotype: A read error may account for a junction end that differs from germline. V gene TRBV7-3 combines with J gene TRBJ1-1; D possibly corresponds to TRBD1 (5 bases). The CDR3 runs to 16 residues. Germline V CDR1 and CDR2: SGHTA, FQGTGA. The CDR3: CASRARGTTSESTAFF. Here the CDR3 DNA reads TGCGCCAGCAGAGCCCGGGGGACCACCTCGGAGAGTACAGCTTTCTTT.

This chain connects TRBV7-2 to TRBJ2-7; D might be TRBD1 or TRBD2, each matching 5 bases. The length of the CDR3 is 18 residues. Germline-derived CDR1 and CDR2 are SGHTA and FQGNSA. Deletions cut 3 bases from V and 4 bases from J, with 25 bases between. For the CDR3, the DNA is TGTGCCAGCAGCTTCCTTGGGGACGGCCAAGCCCTCCCGTACGAGCAGTACGTC. Protein product: CASSFLGDGQALPYEQYV.

Comments on this clonotype: Compared with germline, one end of the junction differs, possibly owing to a read error. This rearrangement joins TRBV7-8 to TRBJ2-1, with D possibly matching TRBD2 (7 bases). The CDR3 has 14 residues. Per the germline V gene, CDR1 is SGHVS and CDR2 is FQNEAQ. Written as DNA, the CDR3 is TGTGCCAGCAGCGGAGTGGCGGGGGCGAACACTGAAGCTTTC. It yields the protein CASSGVAGANTEAF.